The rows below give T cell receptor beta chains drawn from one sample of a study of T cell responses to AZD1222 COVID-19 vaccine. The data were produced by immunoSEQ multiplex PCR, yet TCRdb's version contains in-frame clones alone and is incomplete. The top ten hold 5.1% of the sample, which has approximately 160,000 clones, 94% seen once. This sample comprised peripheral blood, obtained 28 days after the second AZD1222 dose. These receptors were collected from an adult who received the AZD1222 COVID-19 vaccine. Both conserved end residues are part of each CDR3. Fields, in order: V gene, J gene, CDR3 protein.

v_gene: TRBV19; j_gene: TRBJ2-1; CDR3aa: CASSGTSKFF
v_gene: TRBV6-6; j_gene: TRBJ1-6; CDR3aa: CASSFHRELNSPLHF
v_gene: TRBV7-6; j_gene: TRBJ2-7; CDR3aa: CASSLAGTGSPYEQYF
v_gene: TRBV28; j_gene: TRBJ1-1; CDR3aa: CASKSGGPTEAFF
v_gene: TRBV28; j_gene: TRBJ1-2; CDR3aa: CASSPPGQRGYTF
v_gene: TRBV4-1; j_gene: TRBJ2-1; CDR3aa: CASSPALKRVGSGSYNEQFF
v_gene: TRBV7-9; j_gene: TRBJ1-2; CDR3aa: CASTLPTHYGYTF
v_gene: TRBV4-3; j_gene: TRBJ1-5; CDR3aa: CASSPEVLGGNQPQHF
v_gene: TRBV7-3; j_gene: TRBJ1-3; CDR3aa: CASSRQSGNTIYF
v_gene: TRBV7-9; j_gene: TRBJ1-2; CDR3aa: CASSLETGSGYTF
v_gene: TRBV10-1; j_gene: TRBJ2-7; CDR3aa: CASSSGRHSYEQYF
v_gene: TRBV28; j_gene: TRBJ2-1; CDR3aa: CASSLPTGTPEQFF
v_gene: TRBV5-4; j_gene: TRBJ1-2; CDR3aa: CASRVGGWDNGYTF
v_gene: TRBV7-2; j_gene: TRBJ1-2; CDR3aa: CASSNPGSTYGYTF
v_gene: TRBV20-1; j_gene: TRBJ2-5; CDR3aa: CSASPTTKQETQYF
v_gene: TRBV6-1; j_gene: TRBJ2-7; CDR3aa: CASSEANSGSYEQYF
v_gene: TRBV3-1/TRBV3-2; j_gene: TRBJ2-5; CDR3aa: CASSQVLGASGQGETQYF
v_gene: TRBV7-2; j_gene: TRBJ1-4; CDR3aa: CASSRQQGGNEKLFF
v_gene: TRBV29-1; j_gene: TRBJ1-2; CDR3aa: CSVEPPSNYGYTF
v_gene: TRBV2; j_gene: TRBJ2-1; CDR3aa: CASRSSRYNEQFF
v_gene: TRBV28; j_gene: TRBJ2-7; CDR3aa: CASSGGLAGYYEQYF
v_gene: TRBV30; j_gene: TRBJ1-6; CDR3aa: CAWSVASRSPLHF
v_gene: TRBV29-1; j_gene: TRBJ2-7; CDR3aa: CSVETGSYEQYF
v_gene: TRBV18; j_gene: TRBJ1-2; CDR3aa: CASSLIEVWQQALGYTF
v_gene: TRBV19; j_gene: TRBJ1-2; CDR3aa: CASSYDYDGRGYTF
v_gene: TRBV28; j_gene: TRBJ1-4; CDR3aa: CASSFRTGRGEKLFF
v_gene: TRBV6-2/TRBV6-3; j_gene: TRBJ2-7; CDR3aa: CASSYGSPGSYEQYF
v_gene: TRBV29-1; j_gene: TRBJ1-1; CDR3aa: CSVGTGYEAFF
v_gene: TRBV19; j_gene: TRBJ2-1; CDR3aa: CASTPSRTSGMYNEQFF
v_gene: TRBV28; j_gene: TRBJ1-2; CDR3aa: CASSPRVGYGYTF
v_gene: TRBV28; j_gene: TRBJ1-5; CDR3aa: CASSLSRWGSGNQPQHF
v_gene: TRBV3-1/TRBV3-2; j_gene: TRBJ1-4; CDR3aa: CASSGRQAGKLFF
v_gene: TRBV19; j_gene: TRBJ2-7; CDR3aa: CASSRTGAYEQYF
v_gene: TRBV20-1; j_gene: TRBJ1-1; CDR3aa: CSASPRDLEGREAFF
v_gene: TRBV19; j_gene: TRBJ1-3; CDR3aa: CASSSPGTGGNTIYF
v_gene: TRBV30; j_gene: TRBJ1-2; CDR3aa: CAWSTGVNNYGYTF
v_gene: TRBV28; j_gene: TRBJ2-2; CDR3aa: CASSSGAGELFF
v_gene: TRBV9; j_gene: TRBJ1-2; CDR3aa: CASSVALSTGPTVTF
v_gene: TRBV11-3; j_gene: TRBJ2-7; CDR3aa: CASSSGETYEQYF
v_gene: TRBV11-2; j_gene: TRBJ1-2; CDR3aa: CASSGYGVYEDYGYTF
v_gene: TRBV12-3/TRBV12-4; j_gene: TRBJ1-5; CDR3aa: CASSLGLGQPQHF
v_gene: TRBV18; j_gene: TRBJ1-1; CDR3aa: CASSRTSEAFF
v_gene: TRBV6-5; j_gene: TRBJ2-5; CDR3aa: CASIRDRWYQETQYF
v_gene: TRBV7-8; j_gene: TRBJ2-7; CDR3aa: CASTRTSEPPGMMQYF
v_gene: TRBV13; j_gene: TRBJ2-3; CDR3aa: CASSRLAGGLSTDTQYF
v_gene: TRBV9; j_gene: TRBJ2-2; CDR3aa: CASSVSGGPGELFF
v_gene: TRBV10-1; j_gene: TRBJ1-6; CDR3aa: CASSENGGGTQPHSPLHF
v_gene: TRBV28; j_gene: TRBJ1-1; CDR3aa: CASSLDREAFF
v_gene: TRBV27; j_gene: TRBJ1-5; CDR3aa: CASSFNSNQPQHF
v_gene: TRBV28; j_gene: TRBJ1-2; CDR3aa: CASSLLFRPKRDYGYTF
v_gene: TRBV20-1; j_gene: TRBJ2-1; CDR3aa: CSARRGTLQFF
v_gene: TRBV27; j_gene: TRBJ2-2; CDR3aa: CASSSGTSGMGGQGAGELFF
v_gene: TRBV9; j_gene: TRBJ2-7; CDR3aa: CASSVVAEAYEQYF
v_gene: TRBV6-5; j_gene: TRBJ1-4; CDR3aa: CASSYTYPGANEKLFF
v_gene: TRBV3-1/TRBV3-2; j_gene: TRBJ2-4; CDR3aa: CASSPWDRKNIQYF